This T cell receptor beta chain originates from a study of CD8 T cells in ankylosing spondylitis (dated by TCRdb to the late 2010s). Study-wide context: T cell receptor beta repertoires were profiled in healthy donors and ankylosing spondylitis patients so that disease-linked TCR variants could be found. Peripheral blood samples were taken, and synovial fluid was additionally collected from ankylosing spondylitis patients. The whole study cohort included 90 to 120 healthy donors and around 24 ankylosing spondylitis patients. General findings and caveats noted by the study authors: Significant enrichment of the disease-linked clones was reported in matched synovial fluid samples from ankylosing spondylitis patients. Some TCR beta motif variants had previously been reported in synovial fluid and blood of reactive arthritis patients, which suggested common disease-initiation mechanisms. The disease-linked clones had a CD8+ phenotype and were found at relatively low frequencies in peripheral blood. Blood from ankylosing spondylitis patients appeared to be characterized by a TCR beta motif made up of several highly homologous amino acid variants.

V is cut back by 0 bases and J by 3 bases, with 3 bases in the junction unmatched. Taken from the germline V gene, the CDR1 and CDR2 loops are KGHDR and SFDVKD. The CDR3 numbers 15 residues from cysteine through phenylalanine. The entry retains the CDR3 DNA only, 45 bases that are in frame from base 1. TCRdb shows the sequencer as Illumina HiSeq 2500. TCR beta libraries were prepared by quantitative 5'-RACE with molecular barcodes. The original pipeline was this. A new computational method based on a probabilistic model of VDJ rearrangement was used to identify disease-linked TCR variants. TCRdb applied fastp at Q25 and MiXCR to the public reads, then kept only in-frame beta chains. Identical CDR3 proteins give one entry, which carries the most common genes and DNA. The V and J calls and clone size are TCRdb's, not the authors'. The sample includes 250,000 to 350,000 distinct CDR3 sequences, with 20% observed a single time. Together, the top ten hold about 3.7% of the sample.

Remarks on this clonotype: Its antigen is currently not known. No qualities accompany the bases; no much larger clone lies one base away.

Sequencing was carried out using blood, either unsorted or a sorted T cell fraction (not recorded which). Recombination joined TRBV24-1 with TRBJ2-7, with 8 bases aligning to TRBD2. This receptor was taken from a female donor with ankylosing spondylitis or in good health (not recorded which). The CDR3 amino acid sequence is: CATSDLRGGGYEQYF. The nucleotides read TGTGCCACCAGTGATTTGCGGGGGGGAGGCTACGAGCAGTACTTC.